This T cell receptor beta chain was identified during a study of T cells in Graves' hyperthyroidism and ophthalmopathy. General observations from the study: Stable hyperthyroidism and ophthalmopathy were separated using 13 V-J signatures.

RNA transcripts served as the template for amplifying TCR beta CDR3 regions. HTBI primers were used for first-round RT-PCR of the TCR CDR3. TCRdb reprocessed the multiplex PCR reads with MiXCR, giving one entry per CDR3 protein. Of about 600,000 distinct CDR3 sequences detected, approximately 15% appear once; the ten largest clones hold roughly 7%. This CDR3 is 14 amino acids long. In germline, CDR1 is DFQATT, CDR2 SNEGSKA (reference sequence). V was clipped by 3 bases and J by 1 base, with 13 bases between them. This clonotype was detected many times. Its cognate antigen is unknown. The sequenced sample was blood. The chain recombines TRBV20-1 with TRBJ2-7; perhaps TRBD2 as D (6 bases). The TCR sequence derives from a woman aged 18-35 years with Graves' ophthalmopathy. In DNA, the CDR3 is TGCAGTGCTAGCGGACGGGAGAAATCCTACGAGCAGTACTTC. Translating gives CSASGREKSYEQYF.